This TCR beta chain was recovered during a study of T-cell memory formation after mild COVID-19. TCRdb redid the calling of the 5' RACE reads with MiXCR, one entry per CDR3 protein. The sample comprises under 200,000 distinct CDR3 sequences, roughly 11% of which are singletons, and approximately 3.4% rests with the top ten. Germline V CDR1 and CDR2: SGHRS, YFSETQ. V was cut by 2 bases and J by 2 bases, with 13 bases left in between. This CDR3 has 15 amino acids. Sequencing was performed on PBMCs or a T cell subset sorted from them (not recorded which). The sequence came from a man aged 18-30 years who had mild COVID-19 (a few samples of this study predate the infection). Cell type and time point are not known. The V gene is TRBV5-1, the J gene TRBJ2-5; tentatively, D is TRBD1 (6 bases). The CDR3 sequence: CASSFLTGHQETQYF. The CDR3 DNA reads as TGCGCCAGCAGCTTTTTAACAGGGCATCAAGAGACCCAGTACTTC.